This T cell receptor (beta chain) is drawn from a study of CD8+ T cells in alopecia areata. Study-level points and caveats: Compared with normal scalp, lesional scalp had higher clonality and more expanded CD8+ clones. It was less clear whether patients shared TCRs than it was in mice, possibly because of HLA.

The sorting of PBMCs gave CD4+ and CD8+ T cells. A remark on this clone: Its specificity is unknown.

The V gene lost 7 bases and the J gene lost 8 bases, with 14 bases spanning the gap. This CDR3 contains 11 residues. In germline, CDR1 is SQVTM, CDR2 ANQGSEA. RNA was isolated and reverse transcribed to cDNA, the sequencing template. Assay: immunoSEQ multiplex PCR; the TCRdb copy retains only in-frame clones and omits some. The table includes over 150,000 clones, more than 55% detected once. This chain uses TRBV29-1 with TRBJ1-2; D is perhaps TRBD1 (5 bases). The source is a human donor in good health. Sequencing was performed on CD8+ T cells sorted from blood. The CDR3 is CSGDSSEGYTF. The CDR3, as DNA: TGCAGCGGCGACAGTTCGGAAGGCTACACCTTC.